This TCR beta chain appears in the sequencing data of a study of blood T cell repertoires in COVID-19 (dated by TCRdb to 2018 to 2020). In terms of the full investigation: Collaborator samples came from the United States, Italy and Spain and covered acute and convalescent phases of COVID-19. The material from the prospective study consisted of cDNA or gDNA derived from T cells, B-cell-depleted T cells, or PBMCs. Subjects who had been exposed to COVID-19, were actively infected with it, or had recovered from it provided the deeply sampled blood TCRbeta repertoires that made up the dataset. The repertoires were released in a freely available public database meant as a resource for research on the immune response to SARS-CoV-2. The samples were drawn from the first 160 participants of the ongoing ImmuneRACE study and from 1,254 subjects provided by 6 global collaborators. The sample metadata nearly always contained a de-identified subject ID, COVID-19 status, age in years and sex. Where available, HLA class I and class II types were obtained from metadata supplied by the sample provider rather than from assay-based typing.

TCRbeta CDR3 regions were amplified from genomic DNA using the immunoSEQ Assay, a bias-controlled multiplex PCR. The authors' analysis ran thus. The number of nucleated cells in each sample was estimated from the amplification of reference gene primers within the assay. To quantify the absolute abundance of each unique TCRbeta CDR3 rearrangement, sequence reads were collapsed and filtered. For each sample, productive Simpson clonality was calculated as the square root of Simpson's diversity index across productive rearrangements. TCRdb carries this immuneACCESS record with in-frame sequences only. Its versions omit some clonotypes, under half of them owing to an unresolved V gene in the studies checked, with the rest unexplained. V and J calls and clone size come straight from that table; D and trimming were deduced from the DNA. The sample contains 57,000 or so clones, around 84% of them found a single time. The ten largest make up approximately 19% of the sample.

A note on this clone: No antigen is known for it. One base away there is no much larger clone; base qualities are not given.

Broad study findings and their caveats: The quantity of clinical and demographic metadata differed by source and by participant and was supplied without curation.

Whole blood was collected in K2EDTA tubes by collaborating institutions according to the institutions' own protocols. For TCRbeta analysis, collaborators shipped samples in one of three forms: frozen whole blood, isolated PBMCs, or DNA extracted from either of those sample types. Trimming at the junction amounts to 3 bases on V and 1 base on J, and the germline ends lie 12 bases apart. CDR1 KGHSH and CDR2 LQKENI are derived from the germline V gene. Including the terminal cysteine and phenylalanine, the CDR3 comprises 16 residues. The retained sequence is limited to the CDR3, 48 bases, with the frame set at the first base.

Sequenced material: peripheral blood. This receptor was obtained from a man aged 70-80 years with active COVID-19. The rearranged segments are TRBV18 and TRBJ2-2; the D gene is possibly TRBD2, with 6 bases matching. The CDR3 region: CASSPGLLKNTGELFF. The nucleotides are TGTGCCAGCTCACCCGGACTACTGAAGAACACCGGGGAGCTGTTTTTT.